This entry lists 29 T cell receptor beta chains sequenced from one sample in a study of blood T cells in healthy people across ages. Together with a sample-barcoded 5' primer, a J-beta primer mix was included in a second PCR lasting roughly 6 to 12 cycles. TCRdb fed the 5' RACE reads into MiXCR, producing one record per CDR3 protein. This sample has hundreds of thousands of distinct CDR3 sequences, with approximately 25% found just once. The same sample was also studied in work on T cells of mothers and their children.

Sequenced input: blood. The receptors shown here come from a boy aged 10-17 years in good health.

The CDR3 loop reads CASNLAGVHYEQYF. As DNA, the CDR3 is TGTGCCAGCAATCTAGCGGGGGTACACTACGAGCAGTACTTC. J is TRBJ2-7 and V is TRBV5-5; 10 bases match TRBD2. Germline values: CDR1 SGHKS, CDR2 YYEKEE (reference sequence). The CDR3 is 14 amino acids. The ends lost 6 bases at V and 3 bases at J; junction bases unmatched: 6.

This chain connects TRBV6-5 to TRBJ1-1; TRBD1 agrees at 7 bases. J lost 8 bases, V lost 4 bases, and 4 bases had no gene match. CDR3 length: 12 residues. Germline V lookup: CDR1 MNHEY, CDR2 SVGAGI. CDR3 amino acids: CASSSPGQEAFF. The CDR3 bases are TGTGCCAGCAGTTCTCCGGGACAGGAAGCTTTCTTT.

J is TRBJ1-1 and V is TRBV20-1, with D possibly being TRBD1 (5 bases). Germline CDR1 and CDR2: DFQATT and SNEGSKA (reference sequence). Trimming left V 3 bases short and J 2 bases short, with 10 bases between. This CDR3 contains 13 residues. In DNA, the CDR3 is TGCAGTGCTAGCCAGACAGAAAACACTGAAGCTTTCTTT. This sequence encodes CSASQTENTEAFF.

The chain couples TRBV7-9 to TRBJ2-5; a weak D match, TRBD2 (5 bases). Germline CDR1 and CDR2: SEHNR and FQNEAQ (reference sequence). The V end was cut by 0 bases, the J end by 3 bases, with 20 bases between. The CDR3 loop spans 18 amino acids. This CDR3 is CASSLAFREGSGKETQYF. The CDR3 DNA follows: TGTGCCAGCAGCTTAGCGTTTCGGGAAGGCTCGGGAAAAGAGACCCAGTACTTC.

The rearrangement links TRBV2 to TRBJ2-5; 14 bases line up with TRBD2. The end of the DNA fits TRBJ2-1 better, so the J call may be wrong. This CDR3 is 17 amino acids long. Germline CDR1 is SNHLY and CDR2 is FYNNEI. CDR3 sequence reads: CASSGPGTSGSFAEQFF. CDR3 in DNA: TGTGCCAGCAGCGGCCCCGGGACTAGCGGGAGCTTTGCTGAGCAGTTCTTC.

This clonotype was counted a few times. This sequence joins TRBV28 and TRBJ1-3; 10 bases match TRBD1. CDR1 is MDHEN, CDR2 SYDVKM, per germline. The trim removed 3 bases at V and 1 base at J, leaving 6 bases unmatched. The CDR3 is 17 residues long. The CDR3: CASSLLDRGASGNTIYF. CDR3 sequence (DNA): TGTGCCAGCAGTTTGTTGGACAGGGGGGCATCTGGAAACACCATATATTTT.

V is TRBV28 and J is TRBJ1-1; D gene unclear. V lost 2 bases and J lost 0, with 7 bases in between. Germline values: CDR1 MDHEN, CDR2 SYDVKM. The CDR3 totals 14 residues. CDR3 DNA: TGTGCCAGCAGTTTACCCAGACTGAACACTGAAGCTTTCTTT. Translating it yields CASSLPRLNTEAFF.

The sample holds a few counts of this clonotype. The V call is TRBV4-2, the J call TRBJ1-5, with 8 bases matching TRBD1. The trim removed 1 base at V and 2 bases at J, leaving 10 bases unmatched. The CDR3 sequence is 18 residues long. Germline V lookup: CDR1 LGHNA, CDR2 YNFKEQ. The CDR3 spells CASSQVLWQGARNQPQHF. The CDR3 DNA reads as TGTGCCAGCAGCCAAGTGCTTTGGCAGGGGGCGCGCAATCAGCCCCAGCATTTT.

This clonotype was recorded many times. V gene TRBV12-3 or TRBV12-4 combines with J gene TRBJ2-5; D remains unclear. Trimming left V 4 bases short and J 4 bases short, with 19 bases between. This CDR3 contains 16 residues. The CDR3 nucleotides are TGTGCCAGCAGTTACCCCCTTCAGAAAGTCGGAGAGACCCAGTACTTC. This sequence encodes CASSYPLQKVGETQYF.

Many counts were recorded for this clonotype. This chain links TRBV5-1 with TRBJ2-5; D tentatively fits TRBD1 or TRBD2 (5 bases each). CDR3 size: 16 residues. Germline CDR1 SGHRS, CDR2 YFSETQ. Trimming shortened V by 0 bases and J by 4 bases, and 16 bases separated the two germline ends. The CDR3, as DNA: TGCGCCAGCAGCTTGGTGACAGCGGCGGCGGGAGAGACCCAGTACTTC. It is translated as CASSLVTAAAGETQYF.

The J gene is TRBJ2-7, the V gene TRBV7-8; D might be TRBD1 (6 bases). Germline CDR1 reads SGHVS; CDR2 reads FQNEAQ. Trimming stripped 2 bases from V and 4 bases from J, with 9 bases between. The CDR3 totals 13 residues. CDR3 nucleotides: TGTGCCAGCAGCTTAAGAGGACAGTACGAGCAGTACTTC. As protein: CASSLRGQYEQYF. Combining the CDR3 with reference TRBV7-8 and TRBJ2-7 gives the whole variable domain GAGVSQSPRYKVAKRGQDVALRCDPISGHVSLFWYQQALGQGPEFLTYFQNEAQLDKSGLPSDRFFAERPEGSVSTLKIQRTQQEDSAVYLCASSLRGQYEQYFGPGTRLTVT.

The CDR3 DNA sequence: TGCAGTGCAGGGGGGTCCCCTTTCTTTCTAGTCAATCAGCCCCAGCATTTT. Translation gives CSAGGSPFFLVNQPQHF. J is TRBJ1-5 and V is TRBV20-1; D perhaps matches TRBD1 (6 bases). The CDR3 runs 17 residues. Germline lookup yields CDR1 DFQATT and CDR2 SNEGSKA (reference sequence). V lost 6 bases, J lost 3 bases, and 24 bases lay in between.

This clonotype was found a few times. The chain is built from TRBV7-9 and TRBJ1-4; 10 positions match TRBD1. CDR3 length equals 14 residues. The germline CDR1 and CDR2 sequences are SEHNR and FQNEAQ (reference sequence). With 3 bases clipped from V and 7 bases from J, the junction kept 2 bases outside the gene matches. CDR3 coding DNA: TGTGCCAGCAGCTTGGGGACAGGGGTTGAAAAACTGTTTTTT. Its protein product is CASSLGTGVEKLFF.

This chain uses TRBV7-3 with TRBJ2-5; 8 positions agree with TRBD2. TRBJ2-1 explains the end of the DNA better; the J call may be wrong. This CDR3 region has 16 residues. Germline V gives CDR1 SGHTA, CDR2 FQGTGA. This CDR3 is CASSFNGAGGVNEQFF. CDR3 coding DNA: TGTGCCAGCAGCTTTAACGGCGCGGGAGGAGTCAATGAGCAGTTCTTC.

This clonotype was seen ten or more times. The chain carries TRBV12-3 or TRBV12-4 and TRBJ2-5; 7 nucleotides agree with TRBD1. V was pared by 6 bases and J by 2 bases, with 6 bases of the junction left unmatched. CDR3 length equals 14 residues. This CDR3 reads CASSLGGQQETQYF. The DNA for the CDR3 is TGTGCCAGCAGCCTAGGGGGCCAACAAGAGACCCAGTACTTC.

V and J are TRBV19 and TRBJ2-5; D is uncertain. Between the trimmed V and J ends, which lost 3 bases and 5 bases, there was a span of 10 bases. CDR3 length equals 13 residues. Per germline, CDR1 LNHDA and CDR2 SQIVND (reference sequence). The CDR3 DNA reads TGTGCCAGTAGTATCCCTATGGGGGAGACCCAGTACTTC. Its translation is CASSIPMGETQYF. Together with reference TRBV19 and TRBJ2-5, the CDR3 gives the full variable domain: DGGITQSPKYLFRKEGQNVTLSCEQNLNHDAMYWYRQDPGQGLRLIYYSQIVNDFQKGDIAEGYSVSREKKESFPLTVTSAQKNPTAFYLCASSIPMGETQYFGPGTRLLVL.

This chain uses TRBV21-1 with TRBJ2-6. TRBV21-1 is listed as a pseudogene. The CDR3 consists of 16 residues. The CDR3, as DNA: TGTGCCAGCAGCAAAGCGCTTTCACCTGGGGCCAACGTCCTGACTTTC. Translating gives CASSKALSPGANVLTF.

This clonotype was seen only a few times. The chain carries TRBV5-5 and TRBJ1-2; 8 nucleotides agree with TRBD1. Germline V CDR1 and CDR2: SGHKS, YYEKEE (reference sequence). Unmatched junction bases numbered 7, after V lost 4 bases and J lost 8 bases. This CDR3 has 13 residues. The CDR3 bases are TGTGCCAGCAGCCGAGACAGGGGAAGCGGCTACACCTTC. This translates into CASSRDRGSGYTF.

This clonotype has just one count. The rearrangement joins TRBV15 to TRBJ2-3; D is tentatively TRBD1 or TRBD2 (5 bases each). CDR1 is LNHNV and CDR2 is YYDKDF in the germline V gene (reference sequence). The ends were cut back, 0 bases at V and 1 base at J, with 5 bases in the middle. The CDR3 consists of 14 residues. CDR3 protein: CATSREGGTDTQYF. The CDR3 bases are TGTGCCACCAGCAGAGAGGGGGGCACAGATACGCAGTATTTT. Full variable domain (missing parts from reference TRBV15 and TRBJ2-3): DAMVIQNPRYQVTQFGKPVTLSCSQTLNHNVMYWYQQKSSQAPKLLFHYYDKDFNNEADTPDNFQSRRPNTSFCFLDIRSPGLGDTAMYLCATSREGGTDTQYFGPGTRLTVL.

The CDR3 sequence: CASSSPMDSGWGYTF. The CDR3 DNA is TGTGCCAGCAGTTCCCCAATGGACAGCGGATGGGGCTACACCTTC. The chain has TRBV12-3 or TRBV12-4 and TRBJ1-2; perhaps TRBD1 as D (6 bases). Trimming cost V 4 bases and J 8 bases, with 20 bases left between them. CDR3 size: 15 residues.

This clonotype was counted only a few times. Since the CDR3 does not end with the conserved phenylalanine or tryptophan, this likely comes from a read error. This rearrangement joins TRBV7-9 to TRBJ1-6; no firm D call. Germline loops: CDR1 SEHNR, CDR2 FQNEAQ (reference sequence). CDR3 length: 12 amino acids. V lost 3 bases and J 14 bases, leaving 11 bases between the germline ends. CDR3 nucleotide sequence: TGTGCCAGCAGCTTTAGGGATGCGGCCCTCCACCTT. Its protein product is CASSFRDAALHL.

The V and J genes are TRBV28 and TRBJ2-5; no firm D call. The J call may not be correct, given that the DNA end is closer to TRBJ2-7. The CDR3 has 13 residues. In germline, CDR1 is MDHEN, CDR2 SYDVKM. The CDR3 spells CASSTLTPYEQYF. The CDR3 DNA reads TGTGCCAGCAGTACACTTACCCCCTACGAGCAGTACTTC.

In the case of this clonotype: The CDR3 end shows no conserved phenylalanine or tryptophan, and so a read error is likely. The V gene is TRBV6-4, the J gene TRBJ2-2; TRBD2 might be the D (6 bases). The V end lost 5 bases, the J end lost 6 bases, and 13 bases lay between the germline ends. CDR3 length: 14 residues. Germline CDR1 reads MRHNA; CDR2 reads SNTAGT. The CDR3, as DNA: TGTGCCAGCAGTCTAGCGTGGGGCGCCGGGGAGCTGTTTTCT. Its translation: CASSLAWGAGELFS.

At least ten counts were recorded for this clonotype. The J gene is TRBJ2-7, the V gene TRBV4-1; D ambiguous. This CDR3 comprises 19 residues. The V gene's germline CDR1 is MGHRA and CDR2 YSYEKL. Deletions cut 3 bases from V and 4 bases from J, with 28 bases between. CDR3: CASSQVGLGSKSPTYEQYF. The CDR3 DNA reads TGCGCCAGCAGCCAGGTCGGCCTGGGGTCCAAAAGTCCTACATACGAGCAGTACTTC.

The rearrangement uses TRBV6-6 and TRBJ1-2; D is ambiguous. Germline V gives CDR1 MNHNY, CDR2 SVGAGI (reference sequence). With 11 bases removed from V and 0 bases from J, the gap between germline ends came to 16 bases. The CDR3 consists of 14 residues. Here the CDR3 reads CAATFEGANYGYTF. The CDR3 nucleotides read TGTGCCGCGACCTTCGAGGGAGCTAACTATGGCTACACCTTC.

The CDR3 loop reads CASSPPQGAHSPLHF. The CDR3 DNA follows: TGTGCCAGCAGCCCCCCACAGGGCGCACATTCACCCCTCCACTTT. The J gene is TRBJ1-6, the V gene TRBV7-2, with a weak D call TRBD1 (6 bases). CDR3 length: 15 residues. CDR1 and CDR2 from the germline V gene are SGHTA and FQGNSA. V was trimmed by 5 bases and J by 8 bases, leaving 16 bases between them. The full variable domain, completed using reference TRBV7-2 and TRBJ1-6, is GAGVSQSPSNKVTEKGKDVELRCDPISGHTALYWYRQSLGQGLEFLIYFQGNSAPDKSGLPSDRFSAERTGGSVSTLTIQRTQQEDSAVYLCASSPPQGAHSPLHFGNGTRLTVT.

The V and J genes are TRBV9 and TRBJ1-1, with D tentatively TRBD1 (6 bases). The CDR3 consists of 11 residues. Trimming removed 6 bases at V and 11 bases at J, with 14 bases between. The V gene's germline CDR1 is SGDLS and CDR2 YYNGEE. The CDR3 is CASNGGGPAFF. The CDR3, as DNA: TGTGCCAGCAACGGAGGGGGTCCGGCTTTCTTT.

This clonotype has just a few counts. One end of the junction does not line up with germline, which may come from a read error. The rearrangement uses TRBV7-3 and TRBJ2-3; D may be TRBD2 (6 bases). CDR1 and CDR2 (germline): SGHTA, FQGTGA. The CDR3 length is 21 residues. The DNA for the CDR3 is TGTACCAGCAGCTTAAGAAGTGTGGCGGGATTTATAAGGGGTGGCACAGATACGCAGTATTTT. Its protein is CTSSLRSVAGFIRGGTDTQYF.

This sequence joins TRBV3-1 and TRBJ2-1; 7 bases are shared with TRBD2. This CDR3 spans 16 amino acids. Trimming at V came to 4 bases and at J to 4 bases, leaving 10 bases not matched to a gene. CDR1 is LGHDT and CDR2 is YNNKEL in the germline V gene (reference sequence). The DNA of the CDR3 is TGTGCCAGCAGCCTGCCGTCTAGCGGCCTTTACAATGAGCAGTTCTTC. Translating it yields CASSLPSSGLYNEQFF.